One and the same sample provided the 12 T cell receptor beta chains below, sequenced in a study of cytomegalovirus exposure and HLA in healthy donors. Both 60 Vbeta primers and 13 Jbeta primers went into the PCR. Some clones are missing from TCRdb's copy, which holds only in-frame ones; the method was immunoSEQ multiplex PCR. The repertoire consists of 130,000 or so clones, with 70% to 90% occurring once and the leading ten covering around 0.51%. The sequencing input was PBMCs. The receptors shown here come from a woman aged 40 to 49 in good health and CMV-seronegative.

This chain links TRBV18 with TRBJ2-7; D may be TRBD1 (6 bases). CDR1 and CDR2 from the germline V gene are KGHSH and LQKENI. This CDR3 is 15 amino acids long. The V end lost 0 bases, the J end lost 2 bases, and 11 bases lay between the germline ends. Written as DNA, the CDR3 is TGTGCCAGCTCACCACCGTCGACAGGACCCTACGAGCAGTACTTC. It yields the protein CASSPPSTGPYEQYF. Together with reference TRBV18 and TRBJ2-7, the CDR3 gives the full variable domain: NAGVMQNPRHLVRRRGQEARLRCSPMKGHSHVYWYRQLPEEGLKFMVYLQKENIIDESGMPKERFSAEFPKEGPSILRIQQVVRGDSAAYFCASSPPSTGPYEQYFGPGTRLTVT.

The rearrangement links TRBV6-5 to TRBJ2-2; 8 bases agree with TRBD1. V was pared by 6 bases and J by 6 bases, with 3 bases of the junction left unmatched. The CDR3 runs 13 residues. Per germline, CDR1 MNHEY and CDR2 SVGAGI. This CDR3 is CASRTGDAGELFF. DNA for the CDR3: TGTGCCAGCAGGACAGGGGATGCCGGGGAGCTGTTTTTT.

The chain recombines TRBV5-1 with TRBJ1-2; TRBD1 might be the D (5 bases). Germline V lookup: CDR1 SGHRS, CDR2 YFSETQ. The CDR3 spans 13 residues. V lost 5 bases and J 7 bases, leaving 15 bases between the germline ends. The CDR3 here is CASSLTGQGGYTF. The CDR3 nucleotides are TGCGCCAGCAGTCTAACAGGTCAGGGTGGCTACACCTTC.

The V call is TRBV28, the J call TRBJ2-1; perhaps TRBD2 as D (6 bases). V was trimmed by 5 bases and J by 5 bases, leaving 13 bases between them. CDR1 and CDR2 (germline): MDHEN, SYDVKM. The CDR3 totals 14 residues. This CDR3 is CASSPPGGNNEQFF. As DNA, the CDR3 is TGTGCCAGCAGTCCCCCTGGGGGGAACAATGAGCAGTTCTTC.

The chain joins TRBV7-6 to TRBJ2-5, with 7 positions matching TRBD1. The germline V gene has CDR1 SGHVS and CDR2 FNYEAQ. The V and J ends lost 5 bases and 2 bases, in that order; junction bases with no gene match: 8. The CDR3 has 15 residues. Here the CDR3 DNA reads TGTGCCAGCAGCCGGGGACAGACAAATCAAGAGACCCAGTACTTC. Residues: CASSRGQTNQETQYF.

This clone has only a few counts. This rearrangement joins TRBV15 to TRBJ2-5; 8 positions match TRBD1. CDR1 is LNHNV, CDR2 YYDKDF, per germline (reference sequence). CDR3 length equals 15 residues. The V segment lost 4 bases and the J segment 1 base; nucleotides outside the gene matches: 5. CDR3 in amino acids: CATSKDRVSQETQYF. CDR3 DNA: TGTGCCACCAGCAAGGACAGGGTATCCCAAGAGACCCAGTACTTC.

As regards this clone: The junction differs from germline at one of its ends, possibly a read error. The chain employs TRBV7-9 and TRBJ2-2, with D perhaps TRBD2 (6 bases). The CDR3 runs to 11 residues. CDR1 and CDR2 from the germline V gene are SEHNR and FQNEAQ (reference sequence). DNA for the CDR3: TGTGCCAGCGCGAACACCGGGGGGCTGTTTTTT. Protein sequence: CASANTGGLFF. The full variable domain, completed using reference TRBV7-9 and TRBJ2-2, is DTGVSQNPRHKITKRGQNVTFRCDPISEHNRLYWYRQTLGQGPEFLTYFQNEAQLEKSRLLSDRFSAERPKGSFSTLEIQRTEQGDSAMYLCASANTGGLFFGEGSRLTVL.

The chain links TRBV6-1 to TRBJ1-3; D call uncertain. CDR3 length: 14 amino acids. The germline gives CDR1 MNHNS, CDR2 SASEGT. V was shortened by 3 bases and J by 7 bases, with 13 bases between the two germline ends. The CDR3 DNA sequence: TGTGCCAGCAGTGACTCTGGCGGGTGGAACACCATATATTTT. This gives the protein CASSDSGGWNTIYF.

The chain recombines TRBV5-8 with TRBJ1-6; D may be TRBD1 (6 bases). This CDR3 is 14 amino acids long. CDR1 and CDR2 from the germline V gene are SGHTS and YDEGEE. V lost 4 bases and J lost 4, with 9 bases in between. The CDR3 coding sequence is TGTGCCAGCAGCGACACAGGGTATAATTCACCCCTCCACTTT. It codes for CASSDTGYNSPLHF.

The rearrangement links TRBV28 to TRBJ1-2; possible D gene TRBD1, 5 bases. V lost 1 base and J 7 bases, leaving 7 bases between the germline ends. Germline lookup yields CDR1 MDHEN and CDR2 SYDVKM. There are 12 residues in the CDR3. This CDR3 reads CASSLSGRGYTF. Written as DNA, the CDR3 is TGTGCCAGCAGTTTATCAGGGCGTGGCTACACCTTC.

The V gene is TRBV2, the J gene TRBJ2-5, with no clear D. Germline V CDR1 and CDR2: SNHLY, FYNNEI. Trimming cost V 8 bases and J 4 bases, with 14 bases left between them. The CDR3 consists of 13 residues. For the CDR3, the DNA is TGTGCCAGCCGTGGAGCGCTAGTAGAGACCCAGTACTTC. Translation: CASRGALVETQYF.

This clone was seen a handful of times. The gene calls are TRBV27 and TRBJ2-1, with D possibly TRBD1 on 5 matching bases. V shed 0 bases and J shed 7 bases, with 7 bases lying between them. Germline V gives CDR1 MNHEY, CDR2 SMNVEV (reference sequence). The CDR3 is made up of 13 amino acids. In DNA form, the CDR3 reads TGTGCCAGCAGTTTATCCCCAGGGAATGAGCAGTTCTTC. This gives the protein CASSLSPGNEQFF.